The entry below gives a single T cell receptor (beta chain) sequence along with its context. Its ends do not fully match the called genes, so a read error is possible. The primer mix had 60 Vbeta and 13 Jbeta primers. Some clones are missing from TCRdb's copy, which holds only in-frame ones; the method was immunoSEQ multiplex PCR. The sample records about 170,000 clones, roughly 85% being singletons. The sample is drawn from a study of cytomegalovirus exposure and HLA in healthy donors. The germline CDR1 and CDR2 sequences are LNHDA and SQIVND (reference sequence). This CDR3 has 14 amino acids. This sequence was found in a young man in good health and CMV-seropositive. Sequencing used PBMCs. The rearrangement links TRBV19 to TRBJ1-2; D perhaps matches TRBD1 (6 bases). The CDR3 bases are TGTGCCAGTCTCGCTCTCACAGGGTACTACGGCTACACCTTC. This encodes CASLALTGYYGYTF.